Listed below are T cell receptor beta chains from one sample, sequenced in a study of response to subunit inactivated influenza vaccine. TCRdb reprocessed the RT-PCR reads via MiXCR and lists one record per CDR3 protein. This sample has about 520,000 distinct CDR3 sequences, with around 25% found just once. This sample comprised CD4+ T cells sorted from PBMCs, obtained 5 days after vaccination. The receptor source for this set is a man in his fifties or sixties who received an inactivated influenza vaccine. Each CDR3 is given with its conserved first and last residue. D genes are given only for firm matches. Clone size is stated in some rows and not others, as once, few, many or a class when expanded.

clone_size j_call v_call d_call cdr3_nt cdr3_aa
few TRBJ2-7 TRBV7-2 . TGTGCCAGCAGCACCTCGGCGGGCTCCTACGAGCAGTACTTC CASSTSAGSYEQYF
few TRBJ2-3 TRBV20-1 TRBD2 TGCAGTGCTAACTTGCTAGCGGGGTCCAGGGTAGGAGATACGCAGTATTTT CSANLLAGSRVGDTQYF
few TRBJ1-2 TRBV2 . TGTGCCAGCAGTGGGGTAGGGGGTCATGGCTACACCTTC CASSGVGGHGYTF
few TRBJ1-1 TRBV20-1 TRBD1 TGCAGTGCTAGCGGGACAGGGATCAGCACTGAAGCTTTCTTT CSASGTGISTEAFF
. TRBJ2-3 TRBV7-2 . TGTGCCAGCAGCGATAGAGTTGTTGGTACGCAGTATTTT CASSDRVVGTQYF
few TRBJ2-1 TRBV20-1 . TGCAGTGCCAGCGTGGGACACGGGGTGCGGTTCTTC CSASVGHGVRFF
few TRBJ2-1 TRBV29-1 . TGCAGCGTTAGAGCTACAGGGATCGATGAGCAGTTCTTC CSVRATGIDEQFF
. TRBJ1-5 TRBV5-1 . TGCGCCAGCAGCTTGACTGGACAGCTGGGTCAGCCCCAGCATTTT CASSLTGQLGQPQHF
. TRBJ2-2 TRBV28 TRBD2 TGTGCCAGCAGCGGGGGGGCCTTTTACACCGGGGAGCTGTTTTTT CASSGGAFYTGELFF
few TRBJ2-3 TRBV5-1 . TGCGCCAGCAGCCCGGTGGGGCGCGATACGCAGTATTTT CASSPVGRDTQYF
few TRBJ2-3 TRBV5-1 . TGCGCCAGCAGCTCCGGGGGGCCAAACACAGATACGCAGTATTTT CASSSGGPNTDTQYF
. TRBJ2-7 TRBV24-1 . TGTGCCCCGCCCTCCGAGCAGTACTTC CAPPSEQYF
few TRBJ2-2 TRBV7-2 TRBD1 TGTGCCAGCAGCTATTTAACAGGGGCGAACACCGGGGAGCTGTTTTTT CASSYLTGANTGELFF
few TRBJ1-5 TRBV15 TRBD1 TGTGCCACCAGCAGGGGTGCAGGGGGCGGCAATCAGCCCCAGCATTTT CATSRGAGGGNQPQHF
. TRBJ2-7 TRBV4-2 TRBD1 TGTGCCAGCAGCCCAGATTCAGGCAGGGCCAGGGGGCAAAGCTCCTACGAGCAGTACTTC CASSPDSGRARGQSSYEQYF
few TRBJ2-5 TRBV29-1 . TGCAGCGTCCCCGGGGTGCCAGCGCAAGAGACCCAGTACTTC CSVPGVPAQETQYF
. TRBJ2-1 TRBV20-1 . TGCAGTGCATTTGGCGGGGACCACAATGAGCAGTTCTTC CSAFGGDHNEQFF
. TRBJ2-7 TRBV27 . TGTGCCAGCAGAACACAGGGAGGTCCCTACGAGCAGTACTTC CASRTQGGPYEQYF
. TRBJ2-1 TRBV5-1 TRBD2 TGCGCCAGCAGCCAAAAACTTGGGCCTAGCGGGGGGGCTCCCATATACAATGAGCAGTTCTTC CASSQKLGPSGGAPIYNEQFF
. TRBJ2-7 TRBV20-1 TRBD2 TGCAGTGCCAATAGCGGGGCCCTATCCTACGAGCAGTACTTC CSANSGALSYEQYF
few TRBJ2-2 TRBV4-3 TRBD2 TGCGCCAGCAGCCAAGATGCTAGCGGGGGGAACACCGGGGAGCTGTTTTTT CASSQDASGGNTGELFF
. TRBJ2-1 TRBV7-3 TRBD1 TGTGCCAGCAGCTTAGGGACAGGGGACTGGAATGAGCAGTTCTTC CASSLGTGDWNEQFF
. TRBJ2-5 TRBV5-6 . TGTGCCAGCAGCTTTGTGGGGAACCAAGAGACCCAGTACTTC CASSFVGNQETQYF
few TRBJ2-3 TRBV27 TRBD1 TGTGCCAGCAAGGACAGGGGAGGAACAGATACGCAGTATTTT CASKDRGGTDTQYF
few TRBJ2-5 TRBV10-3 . TGTGCCATCAGTGGGAACCAAGGGGACCGACAAGAGACCCAGTACTTC CAISGNQGDRQETQYF
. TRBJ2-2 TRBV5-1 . TGCGCCAGCAGCCTGGACAACCCGGACACCGGGGAGCTGTTTTTT CASSLDNPDTGELFF
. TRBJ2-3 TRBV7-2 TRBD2 TGTGCCAGCAGCTTAGAGGGACTAGCGTATACGCAGTATTTT CASSLEGLAYTQYF
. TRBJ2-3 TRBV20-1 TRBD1 TGCAGTGCTAGACGCGGTGTCAGGGGGTCCCCAGATACGCAGTATTTT CSARRGVRGSPDTQYF
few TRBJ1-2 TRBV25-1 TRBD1 TGTGCCAGCAGTGACCCAGGGGGCAGCTATGGCTACACCTTC CASSDPGGSYGYTF
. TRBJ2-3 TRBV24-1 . TGTGCCACCAGTTCCCAAAGGACCATCACAGATACGCAGTATTTT CATSSQRTITDTQYF
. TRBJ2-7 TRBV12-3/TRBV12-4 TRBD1 TGTGCCAGCAGCGTCAGGGGGCGCCCTCATCAGCAGTACTTC CASSVRGRPHQQYF
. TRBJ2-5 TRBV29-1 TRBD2 TGCAGCGGCAATCTAGCGGGACGAAAAGAGACCCAGTACTTC CSGNLAGRKETQYF
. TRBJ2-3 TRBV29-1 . TGCGCCGTCTTAAGAGCGGATACGCAGTATTTT CAVLRADTQYF
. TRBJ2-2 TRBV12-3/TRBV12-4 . TGTGCCAGCAGTTTCGGCGCAGCCGGGGAGCTGTTTTTT CASSFGAAGELFF
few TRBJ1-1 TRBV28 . TGTGCCAGCAATGGGGACCTGAACACTGAAGCTTTCTTT CASNGDLNTEAFF
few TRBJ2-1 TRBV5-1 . TGCGCCAGCAGCCCAACGACAGGGGGGACTAGAGCCTACAATGAGCAGTTCTTC CASSPTTGGTRAYNEQFF
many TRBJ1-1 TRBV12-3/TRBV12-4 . TGTGCCAGCAGTTTAGCGGGACTGCCGAACACTGAAGCTTTCTTT CASSLAGLPNTEAFF
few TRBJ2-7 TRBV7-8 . TGTGCCAGCAGGGTCAGGGAAAGCTCCTACGAGCAGTACTTC CASRVRESSYEQYF
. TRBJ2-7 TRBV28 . TGTGCCAGCAGGGACCGCTACGAGCAGTACTTC CASRDRYEQYF
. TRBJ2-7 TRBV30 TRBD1 TGTGCCGCGAGAGTACAGGGGGCCCCTAGGGAGCAGTACTTC CAARVQGAPREQYF
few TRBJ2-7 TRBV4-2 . TGTGCCAGCAGCCAAGGACGGGAGTCTCCCTACGAGCAGTACTTC CASSQGRESPYEQYF
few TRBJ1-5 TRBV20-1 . TGCAGTGCGGCAGAGAATCAGCCCCAGCATTTT CSAAENQPQHF
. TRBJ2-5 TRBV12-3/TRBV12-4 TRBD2 TGTGCCAGCACCCCTCCTAGCGGGAGTGAGACCCAGTACTTC CASTPPSGSETQYF
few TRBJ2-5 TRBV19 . TGTGCCAGTAGTATCAACCCACAGGCCGGGGAGACCCAGTACTTC CASSINPQAGETQYF
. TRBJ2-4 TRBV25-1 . TGTGCCAGCAGTGACGTCGGGACGGGGGCAAACATTCAGTACTTC CASSDVGTGANIQYF
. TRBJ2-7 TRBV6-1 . TGTGCCAGCAGCCGCACACAGGGATGGAACGAGCAGTACTTC CASSRTQGWNEQYF
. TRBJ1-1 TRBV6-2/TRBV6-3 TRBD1 TGTGCCAGCAGATCGGACAGGTTAATGAACACTGAAGCTTTCTTT CASRSDRLMNTEAFF
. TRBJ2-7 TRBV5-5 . TGTGCCAGCAGCCGCGAGGGTTTTACCTACGAGCAGTACTTC CASSREGFTYEQYF
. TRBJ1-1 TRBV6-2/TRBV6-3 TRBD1 TGTGCCAGCAGATCAGTCGGGACAGGGAGCACTGAAGCTTTCTTT CASRSVGTGSTEAFF
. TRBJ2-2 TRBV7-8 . TGTGCCAGCAGCCCAACGGGTCGGGTAGCGAACACCGGGGAGCTGTTTTTT CASSPTGRVANTGELFF
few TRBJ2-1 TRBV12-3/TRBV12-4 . TGTGCCAGCAGTTCGGGACAACGCTACAATGAGCAGTTCTTC CASSSGQRYNEQFF
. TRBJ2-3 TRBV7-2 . TGTGCCAGCAGCTCACCCGGGTCGACCAAGTATTTT CASSSPGSTKYF
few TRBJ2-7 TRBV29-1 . TGCAGCGTACGCGCGGAAGCCTACGAGCAGTACTTC CSVRAEAYEQYF